This TCR beta chain originates from a study of early T cells in non-severe SARS-CoV-2 infection. Study background: Unpaired chains resulted from sequencing bulk RNA of unsorted whole blood.

V lost 5 bases and J lost 7, with 16 bases in between. Germline V gives CDR1 SGHDT, CDR2 YYEEEE. The length of the CDR3 is 15 residues. Individual cDNA molecules received unique molecular identifiers. TCRdb ran MiXCR on the 5' RACE reads and lists one entry per CDR3 protein. The sample lists 80,000 or so distinct CDR3 sequences; 11% to 15% were seen once. Regarding the study as a whole: VDJdb matching, biased toward anti-spike CD8 responses, missed private and CD4 specificities.

Details on this clonotype: The target antigen is unknown.

This receptor was obtained from an adult who was a healthcare worker with PCR-confirmed SARS-CoV-2 infection or an uninfected control (not recorded which). Sample: whole blood. V gene TRBV5-6 combines with J gene TRBJ1-6; D ambiguous. CDR3 amino acids: CASRPGWVQNSPLHF. CDR3 in DNA: TGTGCCAGCAGGCCTGGCTGGGTTCAGAATTCACCCCTCCACTTT. Full variable domain (missing parts from reference TRBV5-6 and TRBJ1-6): DAGVTQSPTHLIKTRGQQVTLRCSPKSGHDTVSWYQQALGQGPQFIFQYYEEEERQRGNFPDRFSGHQFPNYSSELNVNALLLGDSALYLCASRPGWVQNSPLHFGNGTRLTVT.